These 11 T cell receptor beta chains came from one sample sequenced in a study of blood T cell repertoires in COVID-19. Some clones are missing from TCRdb's copy, which holds only in-frame ones; the method was immunoSEQ multiplex PCR. The sample consists of 150,000 to 200,000 clones, under 85% of them appearing once. Sequences were obtained from peripheral blood. The source of these receptors is a woman in her seventies with COVID-19, enrolled during active disease.

V gene TRBV18 combines with J gene TRBJ1-2; TRBD1 matches 8 bases. The CDR3 length is 18 residues. After removal of 2 bases from V and 0 bases from J, the junction contained 11 bases not matched to a gene. The germline V gene has CDR1 KGHSH and CDR2 LQKENI. In DNA, the CDR3 is TGTGCCAGCTCACCATTAGGGACAGGCGCCCTAGCTAACTATGGCTACACCTTC. Amino acid sequence: CASSPLGTGALANYGYTF.

This chain joins TRBV28 and TRBJ1-2; 8 bases map to TRBD1. The CDR3 extends over 13 amino acids. Trimming cost V 3 bases and J 6 bases; bases outside gene matches: 3. Germline V CDR1 and CDR2: MDHEN, SYDVKM. The CDR3 here is CASSLAGGNGYTF. The CDR3, as DNA: TGTGCCAGCAGTTTGGCAGGGGGCAATGGCTACACCTTC.

The rearrangement uses TRBV19 and TRBJ2-7; 8 bases are shared with TRBD1. V lost 2 bases to trimming and J lost 3 bases; unmatched junction nucleotides: 15. Germline V lookup: CDR1 LNHDA, CDR2 SQIVND (reference sequence). The CDR3 sequence is 18 residues long. The DNA for the CDR3 is TGTGCCAGTAGTATACGTCTTATCGGACAGGGCAATAACTACGAGCAGTACTTC. Its protein is CASSIRLIGQGNNYEQYF.

The gene calls are TRBV28 and TRBJ1-1, with a weak D call TRBD1 (6 bases). Trimming left V 11 bases short and J 4 bases short, with 11 bases between. Looked up from germline, CDR1 is MDHEN and CDR2 is SYDVKM. The length of the CDR3 is 11 residues. Here the CDR3 reads CASQGTTEAFF. CDR3 bases: TGTGCCTCCCAGGGGACCACTGAAGCTTTCTTT.

This clone was observed a handful of times. V and J are TRBV9 and TRBJ2-2, with unresolved D. The V end was cut by 4 bases, the J end by 4 bases, with 8 bases between. The CDR3 is made up of 13 amino acids. Germline lookup yields CDR1 SGDLS and CDR2 YYNGEE. CDR3 coding DNA: TGTGCCAGCAGCCTCTCCGGCACCGGGGAGCTGTTTTTT. It specifies CASSLSGTGELFF. The complete variable domain, with remaining parts taken from reference TRBV9 and TRBJ2-2, reads DSGVTQTPKHLITATGQRVTLRCSPRSGDLSVYWYQQSLDQGLQFLIQYYNGEERAKGNILERFSAQQFPDLHSELNLSSLELGDSALYFCASSLSGTGELFFGEGSRLTVL.

This sequence joins TRBV12-3 or TRBV12-4 and TRBJ1-2; the D is unclear. V lost 5 bases to trimming and J lost 8 bases, with 9 bases between them. The CDR3 spans 11 residues. CDR3 loop: CASSVTWGYTF. The CDR3 DNA reads TGTGCCAGCAGTGTGACATGGGGCTACACCTTC.

The chain carries TRBV30 and TRBJ2-5, with D possibly TRBD1 on 5 matching bases. The V gene lost 1 base and the J gene lost 0 bases, with 6 bases spanning the gap. There are 13 residues in the CDR3. Germline V lookup: CDR1 GTSNPN, CDR2 SVGIG (reference sequence). The CDR3: CAWSAGYQETQYF. As DNA, the CDR3 is TGTGCCTGGAGTGCAGGGTACCAAGAGACCCAGTACTTC.

The chain joins TRBV18 to TRBJ1-5; D gene unclear. Germline values: CDR1 KGHSH, CDR2 LQKENI. This CDR3 spans 13 amino acids. Trimming stripped 6 bases from V and 5 bases from J, with 11 bases between. Written as DNA, the CDR3 is TGTGCCAGCTCCCCCGCGAGGGATCAGCCCCAGCATTTT. The encoded protein is CASSPARDQPQHF.

The rearrangement links TRBV5-1 to TRBJ2-7; TRBD1 aligns across 9 bases. J was trimmed by 4 bases and V by 0 bases; bases with no gene match: 8. Germline loops: CDR1 SGHRS, CDR2 YFSETQ. The length of the CDR3 is 16 residues. The CDR3 reads CASSLVGGTGRYEQYF. Here the CDR3 DNA reads TGCGCCAGCAGCTTGGTAGGGGGGACAGGGCGGTACGAGCAGTACTTC.

The chain combines TRBV2 with TRBJ1-6; D gene unclear. The CDR3 is 16 residues long. The germline V and J ends were trimmed by 6 bases and 5 bases, with 17 bases remaining between them. Germline-derived CDR1 and CDR2 are SNHLY and FYNNEI. CDR3 sequence (DNA): TGTGCCAGCAGCAGCCGGCGGGCGGATAATAATTCACCCCTCCACTTT. Translation: CASSSRRADNNSPLHF.

J is TRBJ2-1 and V is TRBV4-3; 9 bases match TRBD2. V dropped 0 bases and J dropped 8; count of bases not matched to a gene: 11. The length of the CDR3 is 17 residues. The germline gives CDR1 LGHNA, CDR2 YSLEER. The CDR3 is CASSQDLAGGPGYEQFF. CDR3 coding DNA: TGCGCCAGCAGCCAAGATCTCGCGGGAGGGCCCGGGTATGAGCAGTTCTTC.